This T cell receptor beta chain was retrieved from a study of blood T cell repertoires in COVID-19 (dated by TCRdb to between 2020 and 2021). About the study as a whole: The collaborator samples originated in the United States, Italy and Spain and spanned the acute and convalescent phases of COVID-19. The material from the prospective study consisted of cDNA or gDNA derived from T cells, B-cell-depleted T cells, or PBMCs. Deeply sampled blood TCRbeta repertoires from subjects exposed to, actively infected with, or recovered from COVID-19 were included in the dataset. The repertoires were released in a freely available public database intended as a resource for research on the immune response to SARS-CoV-2. Samples were obtained from the ongoing ImmuneRACE study (first 160 participants) and from about 1,300 subjects provided by 6 global collaborators. Nearly every sample came with metadata listing a de-identified subject ID, COVID-19 status, age in years and sex. Where available, HLA class I and class II types were taken from metadata supplied by the sample provider and were not determined by assay-based typing. Beyond this particular receptor, the publication reports: The quantity of clinical and demographic metadata differed by source and by participant and was supplied without curation.

On this clone: The target of this receptor is not known. No per-base quality is available; no much larger clone lies one base away.

TCRbeta CDR3 regions were amplified from genomic DNA by means of the immunoSEQ Assay, a bias-controlled multiplex PCR. Per the authors' processing: Within the assay, amplification of reference gene primers was used to estimate how many nucleated cells each sample contained. To quantify the absolute abundance of each unique TCRbeta CDR3 rearrangement, sequence reads were collapsed and filtered. Productive Simpson clonality was computed per sample as the square root of Simpson's diversity index over productive rearrangements. Sourced from immuneACCESS, this table was stored by TCRdb with only in-frame sequences that have V and J called. A share of the clones is absent; for the studies checked, an unresolved V gene accounts for under half, and the remainder has no known explanation. For V, J and clone size, that table is used; D and trimming come from the DNA. This sample holds about 160,000 clones; more than 75% were observed only once. Of the sample, 1.1% falls within the top ten clones.

Clipping removes 6 bases from V and 1 base from J, with 3 as the unmatched junction base count. CDR1 ENHRY and CDR2 SYGVKD are derived from the germline V gene. CDR3 length: 14 amino acids, cysteine to phenylalanine. Only the CDR3 DNA stays, 42 bases, in frame from base 1. Whole blood was collected in K2EDTA tubes by collaborating institutions according to the institutions' own protocols. Collaborator samples were shipped for TCRbeta analysis as frozen whole blood, isolated PBMCs, or DNA extracted from either sample type. Recombination linked TRBV10-3 to TRBJ1-1; 9 middle bases align to TRBD1. Sequenced input: peripheral blood. The clonotype comes from a man aged 40-50 years with acute or convalescent COVID-19. The DNA sequence follows: TGTGCCATCAGGAGGACAGGGGAGAACACTGAAGCTTTCTTT. This gives the protein CAIRRTGENTEAFF.